This TCR beta chain is from a study of CD4 T cell repertoires in COVID-19. Repertoires were generated with immunoSEQ multiplex PCR, while TCRdb's copy carries only in-frame clones and drops some. In the table there are around 22,000 clones, around 87% of which are singletons. These memory T cells were uncultured and sequenced directly after ex vivo isolation. This clone appeared once. This clonotype was sampled from a human donor who had COVID-19. The sample consisted of central memory CD4+ T cells from blood, taken before the COVID-19 pandemic.

Written as DNA, the CDR3 is TGCGCCAGCAGCCAGCTTTTTATACAGGGGCCGGGCACTGAAGCTTTCTTT. This sequence encodes CASSQLFIQGPGTEAFF. The rearrangement links TRBV4-1 to TRBJ1-1; 7 nucleotides agree with TRBD1. With V trimmed by 3 bases and J by 4 bases, 14 bases remained unmatched. The CDR3 extends over 17 amino acids. Per the germline V gene, CDR1 is MGHRA and CDR2 is YSYEKL.